These 9 T cell receptor beta chains came from one sample sequenced in a study. Using its own MiXCR run on the 5' RACE reads, TCRdb lists one record per CDR3 protein. The sample has 7,000 or so distinct CDR3 sequences, around 70% seen once. Tregs were sorted as CD4+CD25+CD127-/low cells. Sequencing used tumor-infiltrating Tregs sorted from the breast tumor. The receptor set was obtained from a female donor with breast cancer.

V usage is TRBV5-4 and J usage is TRBJ2-5; 7 bases are shared with TRBD2. Germline values: CDR1 SGHNT, CDR2 YYREEE (reference sequence). The CDR3 has 14 amino acids. J lost 3 bases, V lost 7 bases, and 9 bases had no gene match. CDR3 amino acids: CASGGGGTKETQYF. In DNA, the CDR3 is TGTGCCAGCGGTGGCGGGGGAACAAAAGAGACCCAGTACTTC.

This chain connects TRBV11-3 to TRBJ2-7; no clear D gene. The CDR3 has 15 amino acids. The V gene lost 5 bases and the J gene lost 0 bases, with 14 bases spanning the gap. The germline V gene has CDR1 SGHNT and CDR2 YENEEA. CDR3 DNA: TGTGCCAGCAGCCAACTGGGTGCATACTCCTACGAGCAGTACTTC. Translation gives CASSQLGAYSYEQYF.

The chain links TRBV28 to TRBJ2-6, with TRBD1 matching over 9 bases. The germline V gene has CDR1 MDHEN and CDR2 SYDVKM. After removal of 5 bases from V and 0 bases from J, the junction contained 8 bases not matched to a gene. The CDR3 consists of 18 residues. This chain's CDR3 is CASSGDRGSFSGANVLTF. In DNA form, the CDR3 reads TGTGCCAGCAGTGGTGACAGGGGGAGCTTCTCTGGGGCCAACGTCCTGACTTTC.

About this clonotype itself: A read error may explain this, as a much larger clone is one base away. The V call is TRBV4-2, the J call TRBJ2-7; TRBD2 aligns across 9 bases. Per germline, CDR1 LGHNA and CDR2 YNFKEQ. The CDR3 extends over 19 amino acids. The CDR3 reads CASSRGAASGALVVDEQHF. The CDR3 DNA is TGTGCCAGCAGCCGAGGCGCGGCTAGCGGGGCTTTGGTTGTGGACGAGCAGCACTTC.

The chain carries TRBV20-1 and TRBJ2-7; maybe TRBD2 (6 bases). V lost 6 bases to trimming and J lost 1 base, with 10 bases between them. CDR3 length: 12 amino acids. Germline V gene data show CDR1 as DFQATT and CDR2 as SNEGSKA (reference sequence). The CDR3 nucleotides are TGCAGTGCCCAACGGGGGTCCTACGAGCAGTACTTC. Encoded protein: CSAQRGSYEQYF.

The V call is TRBV29-1, the J call TRBJ2-7; D is uncertain. Germline V lookup: CDR1 SQVTM, CDR2 ANQGSEA. Trimming stripped 7 bases from V and 0 bases from J, with 7 bases between. The CDR3 has 11 amino acids. This CDR3 is CSAISSYEQYF. The CDR3 region has the DNA TGCAGCGCCATATCCTCCTACGAGCAGTACTTC.

Regarding this clonotype: The junction does not match germline at one end; this may be a read error. The chain is built from TRBV12-3 or TRBV12-4 and TRBJ1-1; D is undetermined. The CDR3 sequence is 13 residues long. CDR3 bases: TGTGCCAGCAGTTCCCGACCGAACACTGGAGCTTTCTTT. It codes for CASSSRPNTGAFF.

The chain employs TRBV11-1 and TRBJ2-7; D is unresolved. The CDR3 is 14 residues long. The V end was cut by 4 bases, the J end by 2 bases, with 12 bases between. Germline CDR1 and CDR2: SGHAT and FQDESV (reference sequence). The CDR3 protein is CASSSSITTYEQYF. Written as DNA, the CDR3 is TGTGCCAGCAGCTCCTCCATAACCACCTACGAGCAGTACTTC. The full variable domain, in which reference TRBV11-1 and TRBJ2-7 provide the parts outside the CDR3, is EAEVAQSPRYKITEKSQAVAFWCDPISGHATLYWYRQILGQGPELLVQFQDESVVDDSQLPKDRFSAERLKGVDSTLKIQPAELGDSAMYLCASSSSITTYEQYFGPGTRLTVT.

In this sample, this clonotype turned up a few times. The rearrangement joins TRBV20-1 to TRBJ2-5, with 12 bases matching TRBD2. CDR3 size: 17 residues. From germline, CDR1 is DFQATT and CDR2 SNEGSKA (reference sequence). Unmatched junction bases numbered 11, after V lost 2 bases and J lost 4 bases. CDR3 residues: CSARFPRLAGVVETQYF. The CDR3, as DNA: TGCAGTGCTAGATTTCCTAGACTAGCGGGAGTGGTAGAGACCCAGTACTTC.